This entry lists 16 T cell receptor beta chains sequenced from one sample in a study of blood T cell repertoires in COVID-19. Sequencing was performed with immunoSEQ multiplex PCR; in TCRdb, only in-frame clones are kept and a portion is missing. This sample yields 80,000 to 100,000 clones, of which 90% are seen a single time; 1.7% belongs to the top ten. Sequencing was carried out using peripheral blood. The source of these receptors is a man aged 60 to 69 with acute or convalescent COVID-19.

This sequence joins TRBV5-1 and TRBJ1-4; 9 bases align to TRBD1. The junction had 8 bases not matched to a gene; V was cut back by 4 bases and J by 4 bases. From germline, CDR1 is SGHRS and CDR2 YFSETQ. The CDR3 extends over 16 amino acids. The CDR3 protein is CASSAGTGSNNEKLFF. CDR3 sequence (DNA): TGCGCCAGCAGCGCCGGGACAGGGAGTAATAATGAAAAACTGTTTTTT.

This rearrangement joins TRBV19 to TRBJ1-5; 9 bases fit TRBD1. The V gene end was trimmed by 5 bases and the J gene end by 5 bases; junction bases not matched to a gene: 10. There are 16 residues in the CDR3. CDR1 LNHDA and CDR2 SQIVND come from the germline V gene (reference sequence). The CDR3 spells CASSPTGTGNYQPQHF. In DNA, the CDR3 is TGTGCCAGTAGTCCAACCGGGACAGGGAACTATCAGCCCCAGCATTTT. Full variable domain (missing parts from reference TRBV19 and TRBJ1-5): DGGITQSPKYLFRKEGQNVTLSCEQNLNHDAMYWYRQDPGQGLRLIYYSQIVNDFQKGDIAEGYSVSREKKESFPLTVTSAQKNPTAFYLCASSPTGTGNYQPQHFGDGTRLSIL.

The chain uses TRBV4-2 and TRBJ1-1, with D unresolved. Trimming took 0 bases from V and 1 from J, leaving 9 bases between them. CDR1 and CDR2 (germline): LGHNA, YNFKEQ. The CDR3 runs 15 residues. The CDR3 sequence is CASSQDGTENTEAFF. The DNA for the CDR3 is TGTGCCAGCAGCCAAGACGGAACAGAGAACACTGAAGCTTTCTTT.

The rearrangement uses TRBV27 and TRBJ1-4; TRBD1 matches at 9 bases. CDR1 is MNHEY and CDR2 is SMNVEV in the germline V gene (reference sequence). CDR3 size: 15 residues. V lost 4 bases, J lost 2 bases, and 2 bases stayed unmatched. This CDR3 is CASSSGTGTNEKLFF. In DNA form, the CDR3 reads TGTGCCAGCAGTTCCGGGACAGGGACTAATGAAAAACTGTTTTTT.

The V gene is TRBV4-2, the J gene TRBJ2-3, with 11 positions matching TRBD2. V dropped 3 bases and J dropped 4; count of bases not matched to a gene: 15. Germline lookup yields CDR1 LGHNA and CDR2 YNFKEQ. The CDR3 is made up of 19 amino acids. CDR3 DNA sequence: TGTGCCAGCAGCCAGGATACCTACCTTAGCGGGGGGGCTCCAGATACGCAGTATTTT. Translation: CASSQDTYLSGGAPDTQYF.

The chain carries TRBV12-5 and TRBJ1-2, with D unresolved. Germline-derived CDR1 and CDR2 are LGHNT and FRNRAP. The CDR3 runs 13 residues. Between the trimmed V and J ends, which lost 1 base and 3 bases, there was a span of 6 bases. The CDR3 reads CASGLDGYYGYTF. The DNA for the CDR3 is TGTGCTAGTGGTTTGGACGGGTACTATGGCTACACCTTC.

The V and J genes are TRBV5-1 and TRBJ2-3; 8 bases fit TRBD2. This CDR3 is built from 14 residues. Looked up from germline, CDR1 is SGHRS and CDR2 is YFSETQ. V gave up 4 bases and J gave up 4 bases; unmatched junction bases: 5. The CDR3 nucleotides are TGCGCCAGCAGCCAGGGGACTAGTTCAGATACGCAGTATTTT. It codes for CASSQGTSSDTQYF. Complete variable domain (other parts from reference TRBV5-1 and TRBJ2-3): KAGVTQTPRYLIKTRGQQVTLSCSPISGHRSVSWYQQTPGQGLQFLFEYFSETQRNKGNFPGRFSGRQFSNSRSEMNVSTLELGDSALYLCASSQGTSSDTQYFGPGTRLTVL.

CDR3 sequence reads: CASIPTGGQGSTEAFF. The CDR3 DNA follows: TGTGCCAGCATCCCTACGGGGGGACAGGGGAGCACTGAAGCTTTCTTT. The rearrangement links TRBV7-9 to TRBJ1-1; 10 nucleotides align to TRBD1. Unmatched junction bases numbered 12, after V lost 7 bases and J lost 4 bases. CDR1 is SEHNR, CDR2 FQNEAQ, per germline (reference sequence). The CDR3 consists of 16 residues.

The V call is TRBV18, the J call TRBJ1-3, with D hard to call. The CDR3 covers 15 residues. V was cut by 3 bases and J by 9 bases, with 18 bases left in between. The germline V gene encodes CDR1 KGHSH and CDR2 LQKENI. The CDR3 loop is CASSPALSPLGTIYF. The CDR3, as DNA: TGTGCCAGCTCACCTGCCCTTAGCCCTCTGGGCACCATATATTTT.

The CDR3 sequence is CASSPRTAAYSGNTIYF. CDR3 nucleotides: TGTGCCAGCAGCCCCCGGACAGCTGCCTACTCTGGAAACACCATATATTTT. The chain couples TRBV14 to TRBJ1-3, with D tentatively TRBD1 (6 bases). V was trimmed by 4 bases and J by 0 bases, leaving 16 bases between them. This CDR3 region has 17 residues. Germline CDR1 reads SGHDN; CDR2 reads FVKESK.

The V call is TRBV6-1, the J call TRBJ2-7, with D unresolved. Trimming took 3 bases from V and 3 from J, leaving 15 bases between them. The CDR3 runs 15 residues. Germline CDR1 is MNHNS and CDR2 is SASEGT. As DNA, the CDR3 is TGTGCCAGCAGTGAGATCGAGCCGTTACTCTACGAGCAGTACTTC. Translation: CASSEIEPLLYEQYF.

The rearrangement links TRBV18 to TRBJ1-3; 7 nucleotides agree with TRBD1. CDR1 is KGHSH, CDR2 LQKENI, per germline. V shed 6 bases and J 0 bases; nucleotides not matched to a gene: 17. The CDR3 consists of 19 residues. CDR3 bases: TGTGCCAGCTCCCAAAACCGACGGGACAGACTCTTCTCTGGAAACACCATATATTTT. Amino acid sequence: CASSQNRRDRLFSGNTIYF. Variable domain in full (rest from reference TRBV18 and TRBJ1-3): NAGVMQNPRHLVRRRGQEARLRCSPMKGHSHVYWYRQLPEEGLKFMVYLQKENIIDESGMPKERFSAEFPKEGPSILRIQQVVRGDSAAYFCASSQNRRDRLFSGNTIYFGEGSWLTVV.

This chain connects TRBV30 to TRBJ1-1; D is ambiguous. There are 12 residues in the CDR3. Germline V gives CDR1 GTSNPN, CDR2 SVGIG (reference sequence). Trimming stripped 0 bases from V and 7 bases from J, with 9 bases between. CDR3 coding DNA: TGTGCCTGGAGTGTACAGACATATGAAGCTTTCTTT. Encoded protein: CAWSVQTYEAFF.

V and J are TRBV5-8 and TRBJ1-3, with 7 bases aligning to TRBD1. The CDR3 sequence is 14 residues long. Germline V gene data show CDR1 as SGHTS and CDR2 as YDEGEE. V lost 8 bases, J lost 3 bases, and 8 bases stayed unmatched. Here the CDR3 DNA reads TGTGCCAGTACCGGCAGGGGGTATGGAAACACCATATATTTT. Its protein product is CASTGRGYGNTIYF. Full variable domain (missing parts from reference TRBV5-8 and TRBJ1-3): EAGVTQSPTHLIKTRGQQATLRCSPISGHTSVYWYQQALGLGLQFLLWYDEGEERNRGNFPPRFSGRQFPNYSSELNVNALELEDSALYLCASTGRGYGNTIYFGEGSWLTVV.

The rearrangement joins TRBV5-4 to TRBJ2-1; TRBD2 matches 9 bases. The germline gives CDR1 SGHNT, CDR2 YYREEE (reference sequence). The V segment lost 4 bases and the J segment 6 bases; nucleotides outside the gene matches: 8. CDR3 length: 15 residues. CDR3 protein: CASSQTLAGANEQFF. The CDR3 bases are TGTGCCAGCAGCCAAACTTTAGCGGGGGCCAATGAGCAGTTCTTC.

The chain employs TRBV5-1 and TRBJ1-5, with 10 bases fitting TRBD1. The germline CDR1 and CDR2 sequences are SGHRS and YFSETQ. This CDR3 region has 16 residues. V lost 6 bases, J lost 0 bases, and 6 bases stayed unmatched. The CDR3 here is CASTGQGLYSNQPQHF. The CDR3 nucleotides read TGCGCCAGCACGGGACAGGGGCTTTATAGCAATCAGCCCCAGCATTTT.